The clone carrying this TCR beta chain has a count of ten or more. Its cognate antigen is unknown. V gave up 3 bases and J gave up 5 bases, with 14 bases separating them. Germline assignment: CDR1 KGHSH and CDR2 LQKENI. The CDR3 is 15 amino acids. The data were taken from a study of T cells in Graves' hyperthyroidism and ophthalmopathy. Overall study context: Peripheral blood was taken when the disease was first diagnosed, before any treatment began. Study-wide points: Blood also held most thyroid clonotypes expanded beyond 0.001.

Amplification of TCR beta CDR3 regions was performed using RNA transcripts as template. The HTBI primer set was used in a first-round RT-PCR of the TCR CDR3. MiXCR, applied by TCRdb to the multiplex PCR reads, yields one record per CDR3 protein. Among about 580,000 distinct CDR3 sequences listed, about 15% were seen once. The source is a woman between 25 and 40 years old with Graves' hyperthyroidism that later progressed to Graves' ophthalmopathy. The material sequenced was blood. The chain carries TRBV18 and TRBJ1-5, with D possibly matching TRBD1 (5 bases). CDR3 sequence (DNA): TGTGCCAGCTCACCGGAAGGGACGGTCGATCAGCCCCAGCATTTT. It specifies CASSPEGTVDQPQHF.